One sample yielded the 25 T cell receptor beta chains listed below, sequenced in a study of T cell responses to AZD1222 COVID-19 vaccine. The method was immunoSEQ multiplex PCR; TCRdb's version includes in-frame clones alone and lacks a portion of them. This sample carries 110,000 to 150,000 clones, about 91% of them seen once, and the ten largest clones take 1.5% to 2%. The sequencing here drew on peripheral blood, taken on day 0 of AZD1222 vaccination. All receptors come from an adult in good health.

The chain employs TRBV18 and TRBJ2-3; D not certain. Trimming cost V 6 bases and J 4 bases, with 8 bases left between them. From germline, CDR1 is KGHSH and CDR2 LQKENI. The CDR3 loop spans 12 amino acids. The DNA of the CDR3 is TGTGCCAGCTCCCCTTACGCAGATACGCAGTATTTT. Translating gives CASSPYADTQYF.

V and J are TRBV4-2 and TRBJ1-6; D not certain. Trimming cost V 1 base and J 4 bases, with 8 bases left between them. Germline CDR1 is LGHNA and CDR2 is YNFKEQ. This CDR3 has 15 residues. The CDR3 coding sequence is TGTGCCAGCAGCCAAGGCCTCCGGTATAATTCACCCCTCCACTTT. This gives the protein CASSQGLRYNSPLHF.

V is TRBV9 and J is TRBJ1-2; unclear D gene. V lost 0 bases, J lost 2 bases, and 5 bases lay in between. CDR3 size: 13 residues. CDR1 is SGDLS and CDR2 is YYNGEE in the germline V gene. The CDR3, as DNA: TGTGCCAGCAGCGTAGAAGACAACTATGGCTACACCTTC. This encodes CASSVEDNYGYTF.

The CDR3 nucleotides are TGCGCCAGCAGTCCCGTAGAGGGTCTCGACGAGCAGTACTTC. Protein: CASSPVEGLDEQYF. This rearrangement joins TRBV5-1 to TRBJ2-7; maybe TRBD2 (5 bases). CDR1 SGHRS and CDR2 YFSETQ come from the germline V gene. The CDR3 contains 14 residues. V lost 5 bases and J lost 5, with 17 bases in between.

The chain is built from TRBV9 and TRBJ1-2; D gene unclear. The V end lost 4 bases, the J end lost 6 bases, and 13 bases lay between the germline ends. Per the germline V gene, CDR1 is SGDLS and CDR2 is YYNGEE. The CDR3 sequence is 13 residues long. For the CDR3, the DNA is TGTGCCAGCAGCCCAAACTGGTCGGATGGCTACACCTTC. Translating gives CASSPNWSDGYTF.

This chain uses TRBV18 with TRBJ1-2; maybe TRBD1 (6 bases). There are 15 residues in the CDR3. In germline, CDR1 is KGHSH, CDR2 LQKENI. V was shortened by 0 bases and J by 1 base, with 9 bases between the two germline ends. CDR3 coding DNA: TGTGCCAGCTCACCACCGTACAGGGATAACTATGGCTACACCTTC. Its protein product is CASSPPYRDNYGYTF.

This chain links TRBV24-1 with TRBJ2-7; D is possibly TRBD2 (6 bases). Germline V gene lookup returns CDR1 KGHDR and CDR2 SFDVKD. The CDR3 is 14 amino acids. V lost 5 bases and J 7 bases, leaving 17 bases between the germline ends. The CDR3 spells CATSGRDLGGEQYF. The DNA of the CDR3 is TGTGCCACCAGTGGAAGGGACCTGGGGGGAGAGCAGTACTTC.

This sequence joins TRBV7-2 and TRBJ2-3, with TRBD2 as a possible D gene (7 bases). The CDR3 consists of 15 residues. V lost 2 bases to trimming and J lost 2 bases, with 11 bases between them. Germline V gives CDR1 SGHTA, CDR2 FQGNSA. The CDR3 DNA is TGTGCCAGCAGCTTACTGGGGGGGGCCACAGATACGCAGTATTTT. Translated: CASSLLGGATDTQYF.

The chain combines TRBV5-1 with TRBJ1-1; 7 bases line up with TRBD1. The CDR3 has 15 residues. The V gene's germline CDR1 is SGHRS and CDR2 YFSETQ. Germline trimming cut 4 bases from V and 4 bases from J; bases unmatched to any gene: 10. CDR3 nucleotides: TGCGCCAGCAGCGCAGGACAGGCCCTGGGCACTGAAGCTTTCTTT. Protein sequence: CASSAGQALGTEAFF. Supplemented by reference TRBV5-1 and TRBJ1-1, the full variable domain reads KAGVTQTPRYLIKTRGQQVTLSCSPISGHRSVSWYQQTPGQGLQFLFEYFSETQRNKGNFPGRFSGRQFSNSRSEMNVSTLELGDSALYLCASSAGQALGTEAFFGQGTRLTVV.

The J gene is TRBJ2-1, the V gene TRBV10-1; 9 nucleotides agree with TRBD1. Germline CDR1 reads WNHNN; CDR2 reads SYGVQD (reference sequence). The junction had 6 bases not matched to a gene; V was cut back by 4 bases and J by 5 bases. The CDR3 runs 15 residues. CDR3 sequence (DNA): TGCGCCAGCAGTGGGACAGGGGAGTTCGACAATGAGCAGTTCTTC. It encodes CASSGTGEFDNEQFF.

The V and J genes are TRBV30 and TRBJ1-2; no definite D call. The CDR3 runs 11 residues. Deletions cut 4 bases from V and 6 bases from J, with 9 bases between. Per germline, CDR1 GTSNPN and CDR2 SVGIG (reference sequence). The CDR3 here is CAWNEGDGYTF. Here the CDR3 DNA reads TGTGCCTGGAATGAGGGCGATGGCTACACCTTC.

The V call is TRBV19, the J call TRBJ2-7; TRBD2 aligns across 9 bases. Germline-derived CDR1 and CDR2 are LNHDA and SQIVND (reference sequence). The CDR3 length is 16 residues. Germline trimming cut 3 bases from V and 6 bases from J; bases unmatched to any gene: 12. The CDR3 sequence is CASSMTSGGGASEQYF. In nucleotides, the CDR3 is TGTGCCAGTAGTATGACCTCGGGCGGGGGGGCCTCCGAGCAGTACTTC.

This chain uses TRBV3-1 (or the pseudogene TRBV3-2) with TRBJ1-2; D gene unclear. Between the trimmed V and J ends, which lost 0 bases and 8 bases, there was a span of 7 bases. The CDR3 runs 12 residues. CDR1 and CDR2 from the germline V gene are LGHDT and YNNKEL (reference sequence). The CDR3 DNA follows: TGTGCCAGCAGCCAAGATAAGCTCGGCTACACCTTC. Its protein is CASSQDKLGYTF.

The J gene is TRBJ2-7, the V gene TRBV2, with D possibly TRBD2 on 6 matching bases. V lost 5 bases and J lost 3, with 29 bases in between. The V gene's germline CDR1 is SNHLY and CDR2 FYNNEI. This CDR3 region has 19 residues. The CDR3 coding sequence is TGTGCCAGCAGTCTCAGGAGGGACGGAGATGGCCTGAGGGACTACGAGCAGTACTTC. It specifies CASSLRRDGDGLRDYEQYF.

This chain joins TRBV10-3 and TRBJ1-1; no reliable D call. This CDR3 is built from 12 residues. Trimming removed 6 bases from V and 1 base from J, with 6 bases in between. Germline values: CDR1 ENHRY, CDR2 SYGVKD. CDR3 residues: CAIRHENTEAFF. CDR3 nucleotide sequence: TGTGCCATCAGACACGAGAACACTGAAGCTTTCTTT.

The gene calls are TRBV7-6 and TRBJ1-2; a possible D gene is TRBD1 (5 bases). With 1 base removed from V and 10 bases from J, the gap between germline ends came to 10 bases. Per germline, CDR1 SGHVS and CDR2 FNYEAQ. The CDR3 consists of 12 residues. The CDR3 protein is CASSLGQGNYTF. The CDR3 DNA follows: TGTGCCAGCAGCTTAGGGCAGGGCAACTACACCTTC.

This chain links TRBV15 with TRBJ2-3; 7 positions agree with TRBD2. With V trimmed by 0 bases and J by 9 bases, 6 bases remained unmatched. CDR3 size: 14 residues. Germline V gene data show CDR1 as LNHNV and CDR2 as YYDKDF (reference sequence). This CDR3 is CATSRDIGGGTQYF. The DNA of the CDR3 is TGTGCCACCAGCAGAGATATCGGCGGGGGAACGCAGTATTTT.

This rearrangement joins TRBV7-8 to TRBJ1-1, with a possible D match to TRBD1 (6 bases). Germline V gene data show CDR1 as SGHVS and CDR2 as FQNEAQ. Trimming took 1 base from V and 3 from J, leaving 15 bases between them. CDR3 length equals 16 residues. The CDR3 DNA is TGTGCCAGCAGCTTAGTAGGTGGAGCAGGGGACACTGAAGCTTTCTTT. As protein: CASSLVGGAGDTEAFF.

The chain joins TRBV6-5 to TRBJ1-2; D is uncertain. Trimming pared 10 bases from V and 1 base from J, leaving 10 bases between. Germline values: CDR1 MNHEY, CDR2 SVGAGI. This CDR3 is built from 12 residues. The CDR3 sequence: CATHAVNYGYTF. The CDR3 coding sequence is TGTGCCACCCACGCAGTTAACTATGGCTACACCTTC.

The table lists this clone with a few counts. This chain joins TRBV7-2 and TRBJ2-3; TRBD2 might be the D (6 bases). CDR1 SGHTA and CDR2 FQGNSA come from the germline V gene. The V and J ends lost 4 bases and 0 bases respectively, with 17 bases between them. This CDR3 region has 17 residues. Here the CDR3 DNA reads TGTGCCAGCAGCTCCTTCGCTAGCGAGACTAGCACAGATACGCAGTATTTT. This encodes CASSSFASETSTDTQYF.

This clone occurred once. V gene TRBV5-1 combines with J gene TRBJ2-4; 8 bases are a match to TRBD2. This CDR3 comprises 16 residues. V lost 0 bases and J lost 6; bases outside the gene matches: 8. Per germline, CDR1 SGHRS and CDR2 YFSETQ. This chain's CDR3 is CASSLAGSGGINIQYF. The CDR3, as DNA: TGCGCCAGCAGCTTGGCTGGGAGCGGGGGTATAAACATTCAGTACTTC.

The rearrangement uses TRBV6-5 and TRBJ1-2; D call uncertain. Germline CDR1 and CDR2: MNHEY and SVGAGI. The CDR3 extends over 14 amino acids. Trimming cost V 2 bases and J 4 bases, with 11 bases left between them. CDR3 sequence reads: CASSYDTGSYGYTF. In DNA, the CDR3 is TGTGCCAGCAGTTACGACACGGGCAGCTATGGCTACACCTTC.

This clone was detected only a few times. The genes are TRBV15 and TRBJ1-2, with D tentatively TRBD1 (6 bases). This CDR3 has 15 amino acids. CDR1 LNHNV and CDR2 YYDKDF come from the germline V gene (reference sequence). Trimming cost V 2 bases and J 8 bases, with 18 bases left between them. Here the CDR3 DNA reads TGTGCCACCAGCAGATCAGGGCAGGGGCGGAGAGGCTACACCTTC. This codes for CATSRSGQGRRGYTF.

The V call is TRBV12-5, the J call TRBJ2-3; tentative D call: TRBD1 (6 bases). The germline V gene has CDR1 LGHNT and CDR2 FRNRAP. V was clipped by 6 bases and J by 10 bases, with 14 bases between them. This CDR3 spans 12 amino acids. CDR3 nucleotide sequence: TGTGCTAGTGGCTCGAACAGGGAAGCGCAGTATTTT. It codes for CASGSNREAQYF.

The chain employs TRBV7-9 and TRBJ2-7; D remains ambiguous. The CDR3 is 12 residues long. V was trimmed by 2 bases and J by 3 bases, leaving 5 bases between them. CDR1 is SEHNR, CDR2 FQNEAQ, per germline (reference sequence). The CDR3 sequence: CASSLFGYEQYF. The CDR3 DNA reads TGTGCCAGCAGCTTATTCGGCTACGAGCAGTACTTC.